Detailed here is one TCR beta chain. The antigen is undetermined. CDR3 length equals 12 residues. The germline V gene has CDR1 GTSNPN and CDR2 SVGIG (reference sequence). Trimming stripped 4 bases from V and 4 bases from J, with 11 bases between. In the PCR, 60 Vbeta and 13 Jbeta primers were used. Some clones are missing from TCRdb's copy, which holds only in-frame ones; the method was immunoSEQ multiplex PCR. The sample lists about 84,000 clones, more than 50% occurring once. This specimen belongs to a study of cytomegalovirus exposure and HLA in healthy donors. General study findings and limits: Later work found most CMV-associated TCR beta chains apparently HLA-restricted. About 180 TCR beta chains were listed as cytomegalovirus-associated. Earlier analysis yielded a pattern in which most TCR beta V segments were productive about 90% or about 30% of the time.

Material: PBMCs. This sequence joins TRBV30 and TRBJ2-7; maybe TRBD1 (6 bases). The TCR originated in a woman aged 40 to 50 in good health and CMV-seropositive. CDR3 protein: CAWNQGSYEQYF. The CDR3 region has the DNA TGTGCCTGGAACCAGGGGTCATACGAGCAGTACTTC. The complete variable domain, with remaining parts taken from reference TRBV30 and TRBJ2-7, reads SQTIHQWPATLVQPVGSPLSLECTVEGTSNPNLYWYRQAAGRGLQLLFYSVGIGQISSEVPQNLSASRPQDRQFILSSKKLLLSDSGFYLCAWNQGSYEQYFGPGTRLTVT.